The 29 T cell receptor beta chains below all came from one sample that was sequenced in a study of T cell responses to AZD1222 COVID-19 vaccine. Repertoires were generated with immunoSEQ multiplex PCR, while TCRdb's copy carries only in-frame clones and drops some. The sample lists over 85,000 clones; 75% to 90% were seen once. Sequences were derived from peripheral blood, sampled on day 0 of AZD1222 vaccination. These TCRs come from an adult in good health.

On this clone itself: This same CDR3 is encoded by further DNA sequences in the sample. The chain combines TRBV5-4 with TRBJ1-2; D is ambiguous. In germline, CDR1 is SGHNT, CDR2 YYREEE (reference sequence). With 0 bases removed from V and 0 bases from J, the gap between germline ends came to 9 bases. The CDR3 contains 15 residues. CDR3 in amino acids: CASSLDGAANYGYTF. CDR3 nucleotide sequence: TGTGCCAGCAGCTTGGACGGAGCAGCTAACTATGGCTACACCTTC.

This clone has a handful of counts. The chain carries TRBV7-2 and TRBJ1-4; D uncertain. Trimming took 3 bases from V and 5 from J, leaving 7 bases between them. Germline values: CDR1 SGHTA, CDR2 FQGNSA. This CDR3 contains 13 residues. The CDR3 protein is CASSLLANEKLFF. The CDR3 DNA reads TGTGCCAGCAGCTTGTTAGCGAATGAAAAACTGTTTTTT.

V gene TRBV19 combines with J gene TRBJ2-3; 8 positions match TRBD2. CDR3 size: 15 residues. Germline CDR1 is LNHDA and CDR2 is SQIVND (reference sequence). The V gene end was trimmed by 5 bases and the J gene end by 6 bases; junction bases not matched to a gene: 10. CDR3 coding DNA: TGTGCCAGTAGTCCCCGGGCTAGCGGGTGGGATACGCAGTATTTT. Its protein is CASSPRASGWDTQYF. The full variable domain, its missing parts supplied by reference TRBV19 and TRBJ2-3, is DGGITQSPKYLFRKEGQNVTLSCEQNLNHDAMYWYRQDPGQGLRLIYYSQIVNDFQKGDIAEGYSVSREKKESFPLTVTSAQKNPTAFYLCASSPRASGWDTQYFGPGTRLTVL.

The chain uses TRBV10-3 and TRBJ1-1; the D gene is possibly TRBD1 (5 bases). Between the trimmed V and J ends, which lost 4 bases and 3 bases, there was a span of 9 bases. CDR1 is ENHRY, CDR2 SYGVKD, per germline. The CDR3 contains 13 residues. CDR3 bases: TGTGCCATCAGTGTTCAGGGAGACACTGAAGCTTTCTTT. This gives the protein CAISVQGDTEAFF.

The J gene is TRBJ1-1, the V gene TRBV5-3, with 8 bases lining up with TRBD1. TRBV5-3 is known as an ORF, though its function is uncertain. Germline trimming cut 4 bases from V and 4 bases from J; bases unmatched to any gene: 6. This CDR3 contains 14 residues. CDR3 residues: CARSPRGPGTEAFF. The CDR3 DNA reads as TGTGCCAGAAGCCCCAGGGGGCCGGGCACTGAAGCTTTCTTT.

V and J are TRBV2 and TRBJ1-6; perhaps TRBD1 as D (6 bases). CDR1 is SNHLY and CDR2 is FYNNEI in the germline V gene. The CDR3 spans 15 residues. V shed 6 bases and J shed 6 bases, with 15 bases lying between them. DNA for the CDR3: TGTGCCAGCAGGTTAGGGGGTTTCGGTAATTCACCCCTCCACTTT. Protein: CASRLGGFGNSPLHF.

The CDR3 loop reads CAWSRQGGQPQHF. CDR3 nucleotide sequence: TGTGCCTGGAGTCGACAGGGGGGTCAGCCCCAGCATTTT. This chain joins TRBV30 and TRBJ1-5, with 9 bases matching TRBD1. With V trimmed by 2 bases and J by 6 bases, 2 bases remained unmatched. The CDR3 consists of 13 residues. Looked up from germline, CDR1 is GTSNPN and CDR2 is SVGIG (reference sequence). Complete variable domain (other parts from reference TRBV30 and TRBJ1-5): SQTIHQWPATLVQPVGSPLSLECTVEGTSNPNLYWYRQAAGRGLQLLFYSVGIGQISSEVPQNLSASRPQDRQFILSSKKLLLSDSGFYLCAWSRQGGQPQHFGDGTRLSIL.

The DNA for the CDR3 is TGCGCCAGCAGCCGCGCCCCGGGCGGTGGTTCACCCCTCCACTTT. Its translation is CASSRAPGGGSPLHF. The chain recombines TRBV5-1 with TRBJ1-6; unclear D gene. V was clipped by 4 bases and J by 9 bases, with 17 bases between them. Looked up from germline, CDR1 is SGHRS and CDR2 is YFSETQ. The CDR3 runs 15 residues.

The chain joins TRBV9 to TRBJ1-3; the match to TRBD1 covers 8 bases. CDR1 is SGDLS, CDR2 YYNGEE, per germline. V lost 0 bases and J lost 0; bases outside the gene matches: 8. The CDR3 extends over 18 amino acids. CDR3 nucleotides: TGTGCCAGCAGCGTAGCAGCCGGACAGGGTATCTCTGGAAACACCATATATTTT. This codes for CASSVAAGQGISGNTIYF.

Only one count was recorded for this clone. This sequence joins TRBV5-1 and TRBJ2-7; D is unresolved. The CDR3 consists of 14 residues. Between the trimmed V and J ends, which lost 4 bases and 0 bases, there was a span of 11 bases. Germline-derived CDR1 and CDR2 are SGHRS and YFSETQ. The CDR3 protein is CASSALQSSYEQYF. The CDR3 DNA is TGCGCCAGCAGCGCTTTACAGAGCTCCTACGAGCAGTACTTC.

The chain employs TRBV5-4 and TRBJ1-1; 11 bases are a match to TRBD1. The junction had 1 base not matched to a gene; V was cut back by 3 bases and J by 3 bases. This CDR3 spans 14 amino acids. Germline V CDR1 and CDR2: SGHNT, YYREEE (reference sequence). In DNA, the CDR3 is TGTGCCAGCAGCTCGGGACAGGGGGACACTGAAGCTTTCTTT. Translated, it gives CASSSGQGDTEAFF.

The chain joins TRBV2 to TRBJ2-1, with a tentative D call TRBD2 (5 bases). V gave up 4 bases and J gave up 6 bases, with 10 bases separating them. The CDR3 loop spans 13 amino acids. CDR1 is SNHLY and CDR2 is FYNNEI in the germline V gene. CDR3 residues: CASSATSTNEQFF. Here the CDR3 DNA reads TGTGCCAGCAGTGCCACTAGTACCAATGAGCAGTTCTTC. The whole variable domain, filled in from reference TRBV2 and TRBJ2-1, reads EPEVTQTPSHQVTQMGQEVILRCVPISNHLYFYWYRQILGQKVEFLVSFYNNEISEKSEIFDDQFSVERPDGSNFTLKIRSTKLEDSAMYFCASSATSTNEQFFGPGTRLTVL.

The chain links TRBV28 to TRBJ2-3, with D possibly matching TRBD2 (6 bases). This CDR3 has 13 residues. Germline CDR1 is MDHEN and CDR2 is SYDVKM. Between the trimmed V and J ends, which lost 4 bases and 8 bases, there was a span of 13 bases. The DNA for the CDR3 is TGTGCCAGCAGTTCCCGACTAGGAGGTACGCAGTATTTT. Translation: CASSSRLGGTQYF.

This clone was observed once. V gene TRBV7-9 combines with J gene TRBJ1-6; weak D call: TRBD1 (6 bases). Trimming removed 1 base at V and 13 bases at J, with 14 bases between. There are 14 residues in the CDR3. From germline, CDR1 is SEHNR and CDR2 FQNEAQ (reference sequence). Written as DNA, the CDR3 is TGTGCCAGCAGCTTAGATCGCAGGGACAATCCCCTCCACTTT. As protein: CASSLDRRDNPLHF. Complete variable domain (other parts from reference TRBV7-9 and TRBJ1-6): DTGVSQNPRHKITKRGQNVTFRCDPISEHNRLYWYRQTLGQGPEFLTYFQNEAQLEKSRLLSDRFSAERPKGSFSTLEIQRTEQGDSAMYLCASSLDRRDNPLHFGNGTRLTVT.

The chain carries TRBV5-1 and TRBJ2-1, with 8 bases lining up with TRBD1. The CDR3 spans 13 residues. Germline CDR1 and CDR2: SGHRS and YFSETQ. V trimming: 5 bases; J trimming: 7 bases; junction bases outside the gene matches: 5. The CDR3 DNA reads as TGCGCCAGCAGGCAGGGGGCTGAGAATGAGCAGTTCTTC. Its translation is CASRQGAENEQFF.

The rearrangement links TRBV27 to TRBJ2-3; D not certain. From germline, CDR1 is MNHEY and CDR2 SMNVEV (reference sequence). The CDR3 runs to 14 residues. The germline V and J ends were trimmed by 2 bases and 1 base, with 7 bases remaining between them. CDR3 in DNA: TGTGCCAGCAGTTTAGTCCACGGCACAGATACGCAGTATTTT. As protein: CASSLVHGTDTQYF.

V usage is TRBV11-3 and J usage is TRBJ2-3; weak D call: TRBD1 (6 bases). Deletions cut 0 bases from V and 3 bases from J, with 10 bases between. The germline CDR1 and CDR2 sequences are SGHNT and YENEEA. The CDR3 totals 15 residues. CDR3 residues: CASSLDSQGTDTQYF. CDR3 DNA sequence: TGTGCCAGCAGCTTAGATTCACAGGGTACAGATACGCAGTATTTT.

The J gene is TRBJ2-1, the V gene TRBV30; the D gene is possibly TRBD1 (6 bases). Germline-derived CDR1 and CDR2 are GTSNPN and SVGIG (reference sequence). The V and J ends lost 0 bases and 10 bases respectively, with 19 bases between them. This CDR3 contains 15 residues. The CDR3: CAWSVGRGLQREQFF. The CDR3 region has the DNA TGTGCCTGGAGTGTCGGCAGGGGTCTACAAAGGGAGCAGTTCTTC.

The chain joins TRBV6-2 or TRBV6-3 to TRBJ2-2, with D tentatively TRBD1 (5 bases). Trimming removed 4 bases from V and 0 bases from J, with 9 bases in between. Germline V gene sequence: CDR1 MNHEY, CDR2 SVGEGT. This CDR3 spans 15 amino acids. CDR3 nucleotides: TGTGCCAGCAGTTGGGGCGGTACGAACACCGGGGAGCTGTTTTTT. Translated: CASSWGGTNTGELFF.

The genes are TRBV28 and TRBJ1-5, with a possible D match to TRBD1 (6 bases). This CDR3 region has 14 residues. In germline, CDR1 is MDHEN, CDR2 SYDVKM. V was clipped by 5 bases and J by 5 bases, with 13 bases between them. This chain's CDR3 is CASSIPQGHQPQHF. CDR3 coding DNA: TGTGCCAGCAGTATCCCCCAGGGGCATCAGCCCCAGCATTTT. Supplemented by reference TRBV28 and TRBJ1-5, the full variable domain reads DVKVTQSSRYLVKRTGEKVFLECVQDMDHENMFWYRQDPGLGLRLIYFSYDVKMKEKGDIPEGYSVSREKKERFSLILESASTNQTSMYLCASSIPQGHQPQHFGDGTRLSIL.

The chain uses TRBV19 and TRBJ2-7, with TRBD1 identical over 7 bases. CDR3 length: 13 residues. Germline values: CDR1 LNHDA, CDR2 SQIVND (reference sequence). V was pared by 5 bases and J by 1 base, with 2 bases of the junction left unmatched. CDR3 DNA: TGTGCCAGTAGTTGGGGACAGTCCTACGAGCAGTACTTC. Its protein product is CASSWGQSYEQYF.

This clone was counted a single time. The chain joins TRBV5-6 to TRBJ2-7, with D perhaps matching TRBD2 (6 bases). The CDR3 contains 16 residues. Germline CDR1 SGHDT, CDR2 YYEEEE. V was clipped by 0 bases and J by 0 bases, with 13 bases between them. The CDR3 bases are TGTGCCAGCAGCTTGGTGGCGGGGTCGAGCTCCTACGAGCAGTACTTC. Translation gives CASSLVAGSSSYEQYF.

The chain joins TRBV6-5 to TRBJ1-2; D remains ambiguous. The CDR3 runs to 14 residues. The ends were cut back, 7 bases at V and 5 bases at J, with 17 bases in the middle. Germline CDR1 and CDR2: MNHEY and SVGAGI. Written as DNA, the CDR3 is TGTGCCAGCACCGGAGAGATCTCCGTATATGGCTACACCTTC. Translating it yields CASTGEISVYGYTF.

The chain recombines TRBV5-1 with TRBJ1-1; 11 bases align to TRBD1. With V trimmed by 0 bases and J by 9 bases, 16 bases remained unmatched. CDR3 length: 18 residues. Looked up from germline, CDR1 is SGHRS and CDR2 is YFSETQ. The CDR3 spells CASSLDSDRGRNLGQAFF. For the CDR3, the DNA is TGCGCCAGCAGCTTGGATTCGGACAGGGGGCGCAATCTTGGTCAAGCTTTCTTT.

The chain carries TRBV18 and TRBJ2-7, with D unclear. The CDR3 loop spans 15 amino acids. Trimming removed 3 bases from V and 6 bases from J, with 18 bases in between. CDR1 is KGHSH, CDR2 LQKENI, per germline. CDR3 nucleotides: TGTGCCAGCTCACCCAGATCGGCTCAACCGGGCGAGCAGTACTTC. This translates into CASSPRSAQPGEQYF.

This chain uses TRBV6-5 with TRBJ2-2, with 9 nucleotides matching TRBD1. There are 14 residues in the CDR3. Looked up from germline, CDR1 is MNHEY and CDR2 is SVGAGI. The V gene end was trimmed by 6 bases and the J gene end by 4 bases; junction bases not matched to a gene: 3. The CDR3 sequence: CASSGQGSTGELFF. The CDR3 DNA is TGTGCCAGCAGCGGACAGGGGAGCACCGGGGAGCTGTTTTTT.

V and J are TRBV7-8 and TRBJ2-7; D perhaps matches TRBD2 (6 bases). CDR3 length equals 13 residues. Trimming pared 5 bases from V and 0 bases from J, leaving 8 bases between. Germline V CDR1 and CDR2: SGHVS, FQNEAQ. This chain's CDR3 is CASSRGVSYEQYF. CDR3 sequence (DNA): TGTGCCAGCAGCCGCGGGGTCTCCTACGAGCAGTACTTC.

This chain links TRBV5-1 with TRBJ1-1; TRBD1 matches at 9 bases. V trimming: 0 bases; J trimming: 8 bases; junction bases outside the gene matches: 2. The germline CDR1 and CDR2 sequences are SGHRS and YFSETQ. The CDR3 has 13 residues. Here the CDR3 reads CASSLDRGREAFF. CDR3 nucleotide sequence: TGCGCCAGCAGCTTGGACAGGGGGCGGGAAGCTTTCTTT.

This clone was counted a single time. The chain's CDR3 is CASSLAGGAAGELFF. Written as DNA, the CDR3 is TGTGCCAGCAGCTTAGCGGGAGGGGCAGCCGGGGAGCTGTTTTTT. The chain carries TRBV11-3 and TRBJ2-2; 8 bases match TRBD2. V was pared by 1 base and J by 6 bases, with 4 bases of the junction left unmatched. Germline V gene sequence: CDR1 SGHNT, CDR2 YENEEA. The CDR3 is 15 residues long.